These T cell receptor beta chains were read from a single sample in a study of blood T cell repertoires in COVID-19. The data were produced by immunoSEQ multiplex PCR, yet TCRdb's version contains in-frame clones alone and is incomplete. This sample has some 200,000 clones, with less than 90% found just once. The sequenced sample consisted of peripheral blood. These receptors all stem from a woman between 40 and 55 years old with acute or convalescent COVID-19. Both conserved end residues are part of each CDR3. Fields, in order: J gene, D gene, V gene, clone size, CDR3 protein, CDR3 DNA. D genes are given only for firm matches. Size tells how often a clone was seen (once, few, many) or the class of an expanded clone, and some rows leave it out.

J: TRBJ2-7; D: -; V: TRBV6-2/TRBV6-3; size: -; CDR3: CASSRGVYEQYF; DNA: TGTGCCAGCAGTCGCGGGGTCTACGAGCAGTACTTC
J: TRBJ1-5; D: -; V: TRBV7-9; size: -; CDR3: CASSLDPLGDQPQHF; DNA: TGTGCCAGCAGCTTAGACCCTCTGGGAGATCAGCCCCAGCATTTT
J: TRBJ2-7; D: -; V: TRBV27; size: -; CDR3: CASSLVYEDEQYF; DNA: TGTGCCAGCAGTTTAGTTTACGAGGACGAGCAGTACTTC
J: TRBJ2-1; D: TRBD2; V: TRBV6-6; size: -; CDR3: CASSRTYPGTSDYNEQFF; DNA: TGTGCCAGCAGCCGAACGTACCCCGGGACTAGCGACTACAATGAGCAGTTCTTC
J: TRBJ1-5; D: -; V: TRBV29-1; size: -; CDR3: CSAKTPVSQHF; DNA: TGCAGCGCCAAAACCCCGGTGTCCCAGCATTTT
J: TRBJ2-7; D: -; V: TRBV6-2/TRBV6-3; size: -; CDR3: CASSPRVLYEQYF; DNA: TGTGCCAGCAGTCCCCGGGTCCTCTACGAGCAGTACTTC
J: TRBJ1-1; D: -; V: TRBV5-1; size: -; CDR3: CASSLQAMNTEAFF; DNA: TGCGCCAGCAGCTTGCAGGCTATGAACACTGAAGCTTTCTTT
J: TRBJ2-7; D: TRBD2; V: TRBV13; size: -; CDR3: CASTRALAGAEQYF; DNA: TGTGCCAGCACCCGGGCGCTAGCGGGAGCCGAGCAGTACTTC
J: TRBJ2-7; D: -; V: TRBV11-2; size: -; CDR3: CASSLGLRGNEQYF; DNA: TGTGCCAGCAGCTTAGGCTTAAGAGGAAACGAGCAGTACTTC
J: TRBJ2-7; D: -; V: TRBV4-1; size: -; CDR3: CASSQSLANSYEQYF; DNA: TGCGCCAGCAGCCAGTCCCTAGCGAATTCCTACGAGCAGTACTTC
J: TRBJ1-6; D: TRBD1; V: TRBV2; size: few; CDR3: CASSDLGTANSPLHF; DNA: TGTGCCAGCAGTGATCTAGGGACAGCAAATTCACCCCTCCACTTT
J: TRBJ2-1; D: -; V: TRBV2; size: -; CDR3: CARMGQTYNEQFF; DNA: TGTGCCCGTATGGGGCAAACCTACAATGAGCAGTTCTTC
J: TRBJ1-2; D: -; V: TRBV3-1/TRBV3-2; size: few; CDR3: CASSQDHGGYGYTF; DNA: TGTGCCAGCAGCCAAGATCACGGGGGATATGGCTACACCTTC
J: TRBJ1-1; D: -; V: TRBV7-9; size: -; CDR3: CASSLGAVAAEAFF; DNA: TGTGCCAGCAGCTTAGGGGCCGTGGCAGCTGAAGCTTTCTTT
J: TRBJ1-2; D: -; V: TRBV7-9; size: -; CDR3: CASSPRSVVQGPHYGYTF; DNA: TGTGCCAGCAGCCCCCGTAGTGTAGTGCAGGGGCCCCACTATGGCTACACCTTC
J: TRBJ1-1; D: -; V: TRBV19; size: -; CDR3: CASSIVSEAEAFF; DNA: TGTGCCAGTAGTATAGTGAGTGAGGCTGAAGCTTTCTTT
J: TRBJ1-6; D: TRBD1; V: TRBV27; size: -; CDR3: CASSYPPGQGNNSPLHF; DNA: TGTGCCAGCAGTTACCCCCCGGGACAGGGGAATAATTCACCCCTCCACTTT
J: TRBJ2-1; D: TRBD2; V: TRBV29-1; size: -; CDR3: CSVAGREGNEQFF; DNA: TGCAGCGTTGCGGGCAGGGAGGGCAATGAGCAGTTCTTC
J: TRBJ1-1; D: -; V: TRBV29-1; size: -; CDR3: CSAGRGGLGGNTEAFF; DNA: TGCAGCGCTGGACGCGGGGGGCTTGGTGGGAACACTGAAGCTTTCTTT
J: TRBJ2-1; D: -; V: TRBV11-2; size: few; CDR3: CASSLDQWAGDREQFF; DNA: TGTGCCAGCAGCTTAGATCAATGGGCAGGAGACAGGGAGCAGTTCTTC
J: TRBJ2-2; D: TRBD2; V: TRBV11-2; size: once; CDR3: CASTRSGRANTGELFF; DNA: TGTGCCAGCACCCGAAGCGGGAGGGCCAACACCGGGGAGCTGTTTTTT
J: TRBJ1-4; D: -; V: TRBV11-2; size: -; CDR3: CASSLTGTPTNEKLFF; DNA: TGTGCCAGCAGCTTAACAGGGACACCAACTAATGAAAAACTGTTTTTT
J: TRBJ2-7; D: -; V: TRBV10-3; size: -; CDR3: CAISDIDNRYEQYF; DNA: TGTGCCATCAGTGATATCGACAATCGCTACGAGCAGTACTTC
J: TRBJ2-7; D: -; V: TRBV19; size: few; CDR3: CASSRRGGSYEQYF; DNA: TGTGCCAGTAGTAGAAGGGGAGGCTCCTACGAGCAGTACTTC
J: TRBJ1-2; D: -; V: TRBV27; size: few; CDR3: CASRAGGGYTF; DNA: TGTGCCAGCAGGGCCGGGGGTGGCTACACCTTC
J: TRBJ2-5; D: TRBD2; V: TRBV5-4; size: -; CDR3: CASSSSSGDQETQYF; DNA: TGTGCCAGCAGCAGTTCTAGCGGGGACCAAGAGACCCAGTACTTC
J: TRBJ1-2; D: TRBD1; V: TRBV29-1; size: -; CDR3: CSVEVQGAYGYTF; DNA: TGCAGCGTTGAAGTCCAGGGGGCCTATGGCTACACCTTC
J: TRBJ1-5; D: -; V: TRBV7-9; size: -; CDR3: CASSSEQGGYQPQHF; DNA: TGTGCCAGCAGCTCAGAGCAGGGAGGGTATCAGCCCCAGCATTTT
J: TRBJ2-3; D: TRBD1; V: TRBV7-2; size: -; CDR3: CASSPYTGTARPDTQYF; DNA: TGTGCCAGCAGTCCCTACACCGGGACAGCCCGCCCCGATACGCAGTATTTT
J: TRBJ2-6; D: TRBD1; V: TRBV5-1; size: -; CDR3: CASSSTRQGVLSGANVLTF; DNA: TGCGCCAGCAGCTCAACACGGCAGGGGGTCCTCTCTGGGGCCAACGTCCTGACTTTC
J: TRBJ1-4; D: -; V: TRBV5-4; size: -; CDR3: CASSLADTGGKLFF; DNA: TGTGCCAGCAGCTTGGCTGACACCGGAGGAAAACTGTTTTTT